This TCR beta chain was sequenced in a study of T cells in Graves' hyperthyroidism and ophthalmopathy. This clonotype was detected many times. RNA transcripts were the template for amplifying TCR beta CDR3 regions. The study used the HTBI primer set for a first-round RT-PCR of the TCR CDR3. TCRdb reprocessed the multiplex PCR reads with MiXCR, giving one entry per CDR3 protein. The repertoire holds fewer than 650,000 distinct CDR3 sequences, with 46% as singletons. The germline CDR1 and CDR2 sequences are SGHTA and FQGTGA. V was clipped by 1 base and J by 4 bases, with 7 bases between them. There are 13 residues in the CDR3.

This receptor was taken from an adult woman with Graves' disease, either hyperthyroidism or ophthalmopathy (not recorded which). This chain joins TRBV7-3 and TRBJ1-1; D gene unclear. Sequencing used peripheral blood or thyroid tissue (not recorded which). In DNA, the CDR3 is TGTGCCAGCAGCTTAAGAATGGGCACTGAAGCTTTCTTT. Translating it yields CASSLRMGTEAFF.